This is a list of T cell receptor beta chains from one sample in a study of brain T cells in children with intractable seizures. Assay: immunoSEQ multiplex PCR; the TCRdb copy retains only in-frame clones and omits some. The data show about 340,000 clones, over 90% seen once. The material sequenced was peripheral blood, taken about 5 months after surgery. The receptors were gathered from a boy under two years old with tuberous sclerosis and intractable seizures. Each CDR3 is given with its conserved first and last residue. A D gene is named only where the DNA matches it firmly. Some rows mark clone size as missing; the rest say once, few, many or name a class of expanded clone.

abundance	j_gene	v_gene	d_gene	CDR3nt	CDR3aa
NA	TRBJ2-2	TRBV6-5	NA	TGTGCCAACAGGGTTCGGAACACCGGGGAGCTGTTTTTT	CANRVRNTGELFF
NA	TRBJ1-6	TRBV5-1	NA	TGCGCCAGCAGCTTGTGGGGGAGCACACCCCTCCACTTT	CASSLWGSTPLHF
NA	TRBJ1-1	TRBV30	TRBD1	TGTGCCCGGTCCACCGGACAGGGGTACACTGAAGCTTTCTTT	CARSTGQGYTEAFF
NA	TRBJ2-7	TRBV10-1	TRBD1	TGCGCCAGCAGTTTGGGACAGGGAATATCCTCCTACGAGCAGTACTTC	CASSLGQGISSYEQYF
NA	TRBJ1-4	TRBV9	TRBD1	TGTGCCAGCAGCGTGAGCGCAACCGGGACAGGGAACGAAAAACTGTTTTTT	CASSVSATGTGNEKLFF
once	TRBJ1-3	TRBV19	NA	TGTGCCAGTAGGGACAACTCTGGAAACACCATATATTTT	CASRDNSGNTIYF
NA	TRBJ1-5	TRBV27	NA	TGTGCCAGCAGTTTGAGAGGGGGATCCTCCGGCAATCAGCCCCAGCATTTT	CASSLRGGSSGNQPQHF
NA	TRBJ2-1	TRBV5-4	TRBD1	TGTGCCAGCAGCTTGGTAGGACCGGGCCCAGGGGGGCAGTTCTTC	CASSLVGPGPGGQFF
few	TRBJ1-5	TRBV19	TRBD1	TGTGCCAGTACCAAGGACAGGGCTCTTCGCAATCAGCCCCAGCATTTT	CASTKDRALRNQPQHF
NA	TRBJ2-1	TRBV7-9	TRBD2	TGTGCCAGCAGCTCCCAGGGACTAGCGGGGGATCCATACAATGAGCAGTTCTTC	CASSSQGLAGDPYNEQFF
NA	TRBJ1-2	TRBV24-1	NA	TGTGCCACCAGTGATCCCGCGGCGGGACTCGGCTACACCTTC	CATSDPAAGLGYTF